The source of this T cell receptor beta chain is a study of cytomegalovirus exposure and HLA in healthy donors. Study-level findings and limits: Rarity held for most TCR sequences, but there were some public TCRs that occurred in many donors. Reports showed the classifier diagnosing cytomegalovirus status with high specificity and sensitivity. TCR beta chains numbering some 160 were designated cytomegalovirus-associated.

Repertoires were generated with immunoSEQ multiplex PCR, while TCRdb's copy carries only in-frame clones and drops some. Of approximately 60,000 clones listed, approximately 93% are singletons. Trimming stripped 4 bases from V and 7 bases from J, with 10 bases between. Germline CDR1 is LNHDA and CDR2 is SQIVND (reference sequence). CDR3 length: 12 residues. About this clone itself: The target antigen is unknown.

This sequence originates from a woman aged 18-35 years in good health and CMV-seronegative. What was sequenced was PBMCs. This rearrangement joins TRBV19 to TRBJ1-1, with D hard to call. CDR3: CASSTGRHEAFF. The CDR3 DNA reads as TGTGCCAGTAGTACCGGGAGGCATGAAGCTTTCTTT.